These 15 T cell receptor beta chains originate from one sample sequenced in a study of blood T cell repertoires in COVID-19. Sequenced by immunoSEQ multiplex PCR; TCRdb stores in-frame clones only, minus some. The repertoire holds around 58,000 clones, with about 82% as singletons. Sequencing used PBMCs or T cells enriched from blood (not recorded which). The receptor set was obtained from a woman between 40 and 55 years old with acute COVID-19.

The chain employs TRBV11-2 and TRBJ2-1; D is ambiguous. The V gene lost 5 bases and the J gene lost 0 bases, with 11 bases spanning the gap. Looked up from germline, CDR1 is SGHAT and CDR2 is FQNNGV. The CDR3 spans 15 residues. CDR3 region: CASSPQASSYNEQFF. CDR3 bases: TGTGCCAGCAGCCCCCAAGCGAGCTCCTACAATGAGCAGTTCTTC.

This chain joins TRBV20-1 and TRBJ1-2, with D possibly TRBD1 on 6 matching bases. There are 11 residues in the CDR3. Germline lookup yields CDR1 DFQATT and CDR2 SNEGSKA (reference sequence). The CDR3 DNA sequence: TGCAGGACACAGGGACCCCATGGCTACACCTTC. It yields the protein CRTQGPHGYTF.

The chain couples TRBV6-5 to TRBJ1-5, with D possibly being TRBD1 (5 bases). There are 14 residues in the CDR3. Trimming left V 7 bases short and J 0 bases short, with 10 bases between. CDR1 and CDR2 (germline): MNHEY, SVGAGI. CDR3 amino acids: CASIRALSNQPQHF. The CDR3 DNA reads TGTGCCAGCATCAGGGCCCTTAGCAATCAGCCCCAGCATTTT.

The chain couples TRBV7-6 to TRBJ2-2; D may be TRBD2 (5 bases). V was pared by 10 bases and J by 5 bases, with 11 bases between. The CDR3 totals 12 residues. CDR1 is SGHVS and CDR2 is FNYEAQ in the germline V gene. CDR3 protein: CATLRETGELFF. In DNA form, the CDR3 reads TGTGCCACCCTTAGGGAGACCGGGGAGCTGTTTTTT.

This clone has a handful of counts. This chain joins TRBV29-1 and TRBJ1-1; D perhaps matches TRBD1 (6 bases). Trimming cost V 7 bases and J 3 bases, with 9 bases left between them. This CDR3 spans 11 amino acids. CDR1 SQVTM and CDR2 ANQGSEA come from the germline V gene. The DNA of the CDR3 is TGCAGCGCCTACAGGGACACTGAAGCTTTCTTT. Translated, it gives CSAYRDTEAFF.

The chain links TRBV3-1 (or the pseudogene TRBV3-2) to TRBJ1-1; maybe TRBD1 (6 bases). This CDR3 is 15 amino acids long. Trimming shortened V by 0 bases and J by 11 bases, and 19 bases separated the two germline ends. Germline values: CDR1 LGHDT, CDR2 YNNKEL (reference sequence). The chain's CDR3 is CASSQDPAQGRIAFF. CDR3 nucleotide sequence: TGTGCCAGCAGCCAAGATCCGGCACAGGGTCGTATCGCTTTCTTT.

The CDR3 protein is CASSFSGNWDEQFF. The CDR3 coding sequence is TGTGCCAGCAGCTTTTCAGGAAACTGGGATGAGCAGTTCTTC. The chain employs TRBV7-6 and TRBJ2-1; D gene uncertain. Deletions cut 3 bases from V and 8 bases from J, with 14 bases between. Germline-derived CDR1 and CDR2 are SGHVS and FNYEAQ. The CDR3 loop spans 14 amino acids.

J is TRBJ1-2 and V is TRBV28, with a tentative D call TRBD1 (5 bases). The CDR3 loop spans 14 amino acids. Germline values: CDR1 MDHEN, CDR2 SYDVKM. Trimming removed 3 bases from V and 5 bases from J, with 13 bases in between. This CDR3 is CASSFQGGRYGYTF. The CDR3 region has the DNA TGTGCCAGCAGTTTCCAGGGTGGTCGGTATGGCTACACCTTC.

The chain uses TRBV19 and TRBJ1-5; the D is unclear. The V and J ends lost 3 bases and 1 base respectively, with 10 bases between them. CDR3 length: 15 amino acids. Germline V gene data show CDR1 as LNHDA and CDR2 as SQIVND (reference sequence). CDR3 DNA sequence: TGTGCCAGTAGTATCGGTAGCGTCAGCAATCAGCCCCAGCATTTT. Translating gives CASSIGSVSNQPQHF.

The chain has TRBV27 and TRBJ1-2; maybe TRBD1 (5 bases). The V and J ends lost 6 bases and 0 bases respectively, with 20 bases between them. The CDR3 consists of 17 residues. CDR1 is MNHEY and CDR2 is SMNVEV in the germline V gene (reference sequence). The CDR3 coding sequence is TGTGCCAGCAGGAGGCGCGGGGGGGAGGCTTCTAACTATGGCTACACCTTC. Protein sequence: CASRRRGGEASNYGYTF.

The rearrangement links TRBV7-2 to TRBJ2-1, with unresolved D. The CDR3 has 16 residues. Germline CDR1 and CDR2: SGHTA and FQGNSA. V lost 5 bases, J lost 0 bases, and 14 bases lay in between. CDR3 DNA sequence: TGTGCCAGCAGCCCTATATGGCCGGGCTCCTACAATGAGCAGTTCTTC. Its translation is CASSPIWPGSYNEQFF.

This sequence joins TRBV7-8 and TRBJ2-6; no clear D gene. V was cut by 2 bases and J by 4 bases, with 9 bases left in between. This CDR3 region has 15 residues. The germline gives CDR1 SGHVS, CDR2 FQNEAQ. The chain's CDR3 is CASSLQVSGANVLTF. CDR3 nucleotides: TGTGCCAGCAGCTTACAGGTGTCAGGGGCCAACGTCCTGACTTTC.

V and J are TRBV9 and TRBJ1-1, with D tentatively TRBD1 (6 bases). The CDR3 totals 14 residues. Looked up from germline, CDR1 is SGDLS and CDR2 is YYNGEE. The V end lost 3 bases, the J end lost 4 bases, and 13 bases lay between the germline ends. This CDR3 reads CASSASGGATEAFF. The DNA of the CDR3 is TGTGCCAGCAGCGCGAGTGGGGGGGCCACTGAAGCTTTCTTT.

This chain links TRBV23-1 with TRBJ1-5; D ambiguous. TRBV23-1 is annotated as an ORF whose role is uncertain. The CDR3 is 16 residues long. Trimming removed 0 bases at V and 3 bases at J, with 12 bases between. The CDR3 sequence: CASSQSHYHTNQPQHF. DNA for the CDR3: TGCGCCAGCAGTCAATCCCACTACCACACCAATCAGCCCCAGCATTTT.

The chain couples TRBV3-1 (or the pseudogene TRBV3-2) to TRBJ2-4, with 9 nucleotides matching TRBD2. The CDR3 length is 16 residues. With V trimmed by 4 bases and J by 3 bases, 7 bases remained unmatched. CDR1 and CDR2 (germline): LGHDT, YNNKEL (reference sequence). CDR3 DNA: TGTGCCAGCAGCCCCAGAGCGGGAGGAGGCAAAAACATTCAGTACTTC. It specifies CASSPRAGGGKNIQYF.